The 32 T cell receptor beta chains below come from one sample, sequenced in a study of blood T cell repertoires in COVID-19. Generated by immunoSEQ multiplex PCR, the TCRdb table keeps only in-frame clones and is missing some. The sample consists of 150,000 to 160,000 clones, about 90% of them appearing once. Specimen: peripheral blood. These receptors came from a man aged 45-60 years with acute or convalescent COVID-19.

The chain has TRBV7-2 and TRBJ2-5; D may be TRBD1 (5 bases). This CDR3 region has 15 residues. Germline CDR1 SGHTA, CDR2 FQGNSA. Trimming cost V 5 bases and J 5 bases, with 18 bases left between them. The CDR3 here is CASSPPGIVKETQYF. CDR3 sequence (DNA): TGTGCCAGCAGCCCACCAGGGATTGTTAAGGAGACCCAGTACTTC.

The rearrangement links TRBV11-1 to TRBJ2-5; D uncertain. Germline CDR1 and CDR2: SGHAT and FQDESV (reference sequence). The CDR3 contains 14 residues. The V and J ends lost 5 bases and 5 bases respectively, with 15 bases between them. CDR3 in amino acids: CASSRRHISETQYF. The CDR3 DNA sequence: TGTGCCAGCAGCCGCCGACACATAAGCGAGACCCAGTACTTC.

The chain links TRBV6-6 to TRBJ1-2, with a possible D match to TRBD1 (6 bases). V was clipped by 5 bases and J by 4 bases, with 14 bases between them. This CDR3 region has 14 residues. From germline, CDR1 is MNHNY and CDR2 SVGAGI (reference sequence). In DNA form, the CDR3 reads TGTGCCAGCAGTCTCGCCCAGGGGAGCTATGGCTACACCTTC. Translated: CASSLAQGSYGYTF.

This rearrangement joins TRBV28 to TRBJ1-5; 7 bases match TRBD1. Trimming at V came to 5 bases and at J to 2 bases, leaving 6 bases not matched to a gene. Germline assignment: CDR1 MDHEN and CDR2 SYDVKM. This CDR3 has 15 residues. The DNA for the CDR3 is TGTGCCAGCAGTCCCACAGACAGGGGCAATCAGCCCCAGCATTTT. Its protein is CASSPTDRGNQPQHF.

The chain recombines TRBV14 with TRBJ2-7, with 10 bases fitting TRBD2. The CDR3 runs 17 residues. The germline CDR1 and CDR2 sequences are SGHDN and FVKESK. Trimming took 4 bases from V and 3 from J; bases not matched to a gene: 12. CDR3 region: CASSPGKRGGLDYEQYV. The CDR3 DNA follows: TGTGCCAGCAGCCCAGGAAAGCGGGGGGGCTTAGACTACGAGCAGTACGTC.

The chain carries TRBV2 and TRBJ1-1; no reliable D call. This CDR3 spans 13 amino acids. V lost 1 base and J lost 4, with 7 bases in between. Per germline, CDR1 SNHLY and CDR2 FYNNEI. The CDR3 nucleotides are TGTGCCAGCAGTGAAGTGGGGAGCACTGAAGCTTTCTTT. Protein sequence: CASSEVGSTEAFF.

V and J are TRBV5-1 and TRBJ1-1; 7 bases agree with TRBD1. Germline loops: CDR1 SGHRS, CDR2 YFSETQ. V lost 1 base to trimming and J lost 1 base; unmatched junction nucleotides: 4. The CDR3 has 15 residues. CDR3 amino acids: CASSLSTGTNTEAFF. For the CDR3, the DNA is TGCGCCAGCAGCTTGTCGACAGGGACGAACACTGAAGCTTTCTTT.

V usage is TRBV7-8 and J usage is TRBJ2-7; 7 bases fit TRBD1. Trimming cost V 3 bases and J 3 bases; bases outside gene matches: 8. CDR3 length: 15 amino acids. The V gene's germline CDR1 is SGHVS and CDR2 FQNEAQ. The CDR3 loop is CASSLETGRNYEQYF. CDR3 DNA sequence: TGTGCCAGCAGCTTGGAGACAGGGCGAAACTACGAGCAGTACTTC.

J is TRBJ2-1 and V is TRBV7-9, with 12 bases identical to TRBD2. This CDR3 is built from 15 residues. Losses at the gene ends were 5 bases for V and 6 bases for J; bases not matched to a gene: 5. Germline values: CDR1 SEHNR, CDR2 FQNEAQ (reference sequence). The CDR3 DNA follows: TGTGCCAGCAGCCGAAGGACTAGCGGGATCAATGAGCAGTTCTTC. Amino acid sequence: CASSRRTSGINEQFF.

The chain couples TRBV7-9 to TRBJ1-5; TRBD1 matches at 9 bases. This CDR3 has 16 residues. J gave up 3 bases and V 1 base, and 4 bases lay outside the gene matches. Germline lookup yields CDR1 SEHNR and CDR2 FQNEAQ (reference sequence). The CDR3 DNA reads TGTGCCAGCAGCTTAGAGGGACAGGGCCCCAATCAGCCCCAGCATTTT. It is translated as CASSLEGQGPNQPQHF. Combining the CDR3 with reference TRBV7-9 and TRBJ1-5 gives the whole variable domain DTGVSQNPRHKITKRGQNVTFRCDPISEHNRLYWYRQTLGQGPEFLTYFQNEAQLEKSRLLSDRFSAERPKGSFSTLEIQRTEQGDSAMYLCASSLEGQGPNQPQHFGDGTRLSIL.

This clone appeared once. The chain couples TRBV7-9 to TRBJ2-1; 11 bases fit TRBD1. V shed 5 bases and J 12 bases; nucleotides not matched to a gene: 12. The CDR3 loop spans 15 amino acids. Germline CDR1 is SEHNR and CDR2 is FQNEAQ (reference sequence). The CDR3 sequence is CASSPRGQGENWQFF. DNA for the CDR3: TGTGCCAGCAGCCCCCGGGGACAGGGGGAAAATTGGCAGTTCTTC.

The CDR3 protein is CSASRRGPSYNEQFF. CDR3 coding DNA: TGCAGTGCTAGTCGGAGGGGCCCCTCCTACAATGAGCAGTTCTTC. The chain employs TRBV20-1 and TRBJ2-1, with D perhaps matching TRBD2 (6 bases). This CDR3 spans 15 amino acids. V was pared by 3 bases and J by 0 bases, with 12 bases between. Germline CDR1 and CDR2: DFQATT and SNEGSKA (reference sequence).

J is TRBJ2-3 and V is TRBV11-2; a possible D gene is TRBD2 (6 bases). Trimming removed 8 bases at V and 2 bases at J, with 14 bases between. The germline gives CDR1 SGHAT, CDR2 FQNNGV. This CDR3 comprises 14 residues. The CDR3: CASGWRVFTDTQYF. The DNA of the CDR3 is TGTGCCAGCGGCTGGAGGGTTTTCACAGATACGCAGTATTTT.

CDR3 nucleotide sequence: TGTGCCAGCAGTTACCGGGCACAGGGATCCAATTCACCCCTCCACTTT. This gives the protein CASSYRAQGSNSPLHF. The V gene is TRBV6-5, the J gene TRBJ1-6; D perhaps matches TRBD1 (6 bases). V was cut by 2 bases and J by 7 bases, with 15 bases left in between. The germline gives CDR1 MNHEY, CDR2 SVGAGI. The CDR3 consists of 16 residues.

The chain recombines TRBV30 with TRBJ1-6; 7 bases line up with TRBD1. V trimming: 5 bases; J trimming: 4 bases; junction bases outside the gene matches: 11. CDR3 length: 16 residues. In germline, CDR1 is GTSNPN, CDR2 SVGIG (reference sequence). CDR3 nucleotides: TGTGCCTGGGGCCGGGACAGTGTAGGGTATAATTCACCCCTCCACTTT. Amino acids: CAWGRDSVGYNSPLHF.

The chain is built from TRBV7-8 and TRBJ2-1; D is undetermined. CDR1 is SGHVS and CDR2 is FQNEAQ in the germline V gene. V was clipped by 1 base and J by 1 base, with 5 bases between them. There are 14 residues in the CDR3. The CDR3, as DNA: TGTGCCAGCAGCTTAGGGCCTTCCTACAATGAGCAGTTCTTC. Protein sequence: CASSLGPSYNEQFF.

The J gene is TRBJ1-5, the V gene TRBV24-1; D possibly corresponds to TRBD1 (6 bases). V lost 4 bases to trimming and J lost 6 bases, with 24 bases between them. Germline V gives CDR1 KGHDR, CDR2 SFDVKD. This CDR3 contains 18 residues. CDR3 protein: CATSESGKRGAGAQPQHF. In nucleotides, the CDR3 is TGTGCCACCAGTGAGTCAGGGAAGCGGGGGGCCGGGGCTCAGCCCCAGCATTTT.

This clone was picked up a small number of times. The J gene is TRBJ2-7, the V gene TRBV7-2; 8 nucleotides match TRBD2. Germline values: CDR1 SGHTA, CDR2 FQGNSA. The trim removed 2 bases at V and 4 bases at J, leaving 7 bases unmatched. The CDR3 has 15 residues. CDR3 region: CASSLSASGLYEQYF. CDR3 DNA: TGTGCCAGCAGCTTAAGTGCTAGCGGGCTTTACGAGCAGTACTTC.

V and J are TRBV30 and TRBJ2-3, with D perhaps matching TRBD2 (6 bases). This CDR3 is built from 16 residues. CDR1 is GTSNPN, CDR2 SVGIG, per germline (reference sequence). The V and J ends lost 2 bases and 1 base respectively, with 16 bases between them. The CDR3 coding sequence is TGTGCCTGGAGTCTTGCCGGAGGAGGGGGCACAGATACGCAGTATTTT. It codes for CAWSLAGGGGTDTQYF.

This clone was detected only a few times. The gene calls are TRBV10-1 and TRBJ2-7; TRBD1 might be the D (5 bases). The CDR3 totals 12 residues. Looked up from germline, CDR1 is WNHNN and CDR2 is SYGVQD (reference sequence). Trimming took off 4 bases at V and 5 bases at J, with 9 bases between the two ends. For the CDR3, the DNA is TGCGCCAGCAGTGCGGCAGGGAACGAGCAGTACTTC. It codes for CASSAAGNEQYF.

V usage is TRBV9 and J usage is TRBJ2-7; 8 bases map to TRBD1. CDR3 length: 14 amino acids. J gave up 3 bases and V 3 bases, and 5 bases lay outside the gene matches. CDR1 and CDR2 (germline): SGDLS, YYNGEE. This chain's CDR3 is CASSAGQGRYEQYF. In DNA form, the CDR3 reads TGTGCCAGCAGCGCAGGACAGGGTCGCTACGAGCAGTACTTC.

This chain joins TRBV19 and TRBJ1-2, with D possibly matching TRBD1 (5 bases). CDR1 and CDR2 from the germline V gene are LNHDA and SQIVND (reference sequence). The CDR3 is made up of 12 amino acids. Trimming cost V 5 bases and J 6 bases, with 10 bases left between them. The CDR3 nucleotides are TGTGCCAGTAGTGCCGGACACGATGGCTACACCTTC. Translation gives CASSAGHDGYTF.

The chain is built from TRBV30 and TRBJ2-3, with D perhaps TRBD1 (6 bases). The germline gives CDR1 GTSNPN, CDR2 SVGIG (reference sequence). With 3 bases removed from V and 0 bases from J, the gap between germline ends came to 7 bases. This CDR3 contains 13 residues. The CDR3 loop reads CAWRDSSTDTQYF. The CDR3 nucleotides are TGTGCCTGGAGGGACAGTAGCACAGATACGCAGTATTTT.

CDR3 protein: CASRSRGSPTGELFF. Here the CDR3 DNA reads TGTGCCAGCAGGTCCCGGGGTTCACCCACCGGGGAGCTGTTTTTT. V gene TRBV27 combines with J gene TRBJ2-2, with D possibly being TRBD2 (5 bases). The CDR3 runs 15 residues. Germline lookup yields CDR1 MNHEY and CDR2 SMNVEV (reference sequence). Between the trimmed V and J ends, which lost 6 bases and 4 bases, there was a span of 15 bases.

The gene calls are TRBV13 and TRBJ2-4; 12 bases are shared with TRBD2. The ends lost 4 bases at V and 6 bases at J; junction bases unmatched: 7. This CDR3 has 16 residues. Germline CDR1 is PRHDT and CDR2 is FYEKMQ (reference sequence). Written as DNA, the CDR3 is TGTGCCAGCAGCTCTAGCGGGAGGGCCCTGGGAAACATTCAGTACTTC. As protein: CASSSSGRALGNIQYF. Together with reference TRBV13 and TRBJ2-4, the CDR3 gives the full variable domain: AAGVIQSPRHLIKEKRETATLKCYPIPRHDTVYWYQQGPGQDPQFLISFYEKMQSDKGSIPDRFSAQQFSDYHSELNMSSLELGDSALYFCASSSSGRALGNIQYFGAGTRLSVL.

This chain links TRBV28 with TRBJ1-5, with D perhaps matching TRBD1 (6 bases). The V and J ends lost 5 bases and 5 bases respectively, with 16 bases between them. The germline gives CDR1 MDHEN, CDR2 SYDVKM. The CDR3 loop spans 15 amino acids. The chain's CDR3 is CASSGDIVAHQPQHF. The CDR3 bases are TGTGCCAGCAGTGGGGACATCGTAGCACATCAGCCCCAGCATTTT.

The table lists this clone with a count of one. This chain joins TRBV6-5 and TRBJ1-2; TRBD1 might be the D (6 bases). This CDR3 spans 14 amino acids. V gave up 2 bases and J gave up 7 bases, with 14 bases separating them. The germline V gene has CDR1 MNHEY and CDR2 SVGAGI. The CDR3 protein is CASSYDRRIIGYTF. The CDR3 coding sequence is TGTGCCAGCAGTTACGACAGGCGCATTATTGGCTACACCTTC.

This chain uses TRBV30 with TRBJ2-2; TRBD2 might be the D (6 bases). The V end lost 3 bases, the J end lost 3 bases, and 14 bases lay between the germline ends. CDR1 and CDR2 from the germline V gene are GTSNPN and SVGIG (reference sequence). The CDR3 totals 15 residues. The CDR3 reads CAWSGTRGYTGELFF. CDR3 bases: TGTGCCTGGAGCGGTACTCGGGGGTACACCGGGGAGCTGTTTTTT. The whole variable domain, remainder taken from reference TRBV30 and TRBJ2-2, is SQTIHQWPATLVQPVGSPLSLECTVEGTSNPNLYWYRQAAGRGLQLLFYSVGIGQISSEVPQNLSASRPQDRQFILSSKKLLLSDSGFYLCAWSGTRGYTGELFFGEGSRLTVL.

A remark on this clone: The same CDR3 is also encoded by other DNA sequences in this sample. The V gene is TRBV28, the J gene TRBJ1-6, with D tentatively TRBD1 (5 bases). The ends were cut back, 3 bases at V and 8 bases at J, with 11 bases in the middle. Germline V gives CDR1 MDHEN, CDR2 SYDVKM. CDR3 length equals 14 residues. The chain's CDR3 is CASSLTGVDSPLHF. For the CDR3, the DNA is TGTGCCAGCAGTTTGACGGGGGTTGATTCACCCCTCCACTTT.

The rearrangement links TRBV29-1 to TRBJ2-5; D call uncertain. CDR1 is SQVTM, CDR2 ANQGSEA, per germline. V lost 6 bases and J lost 4, with 21 bases in between. The CDR3 runs to 15 residues. This chain's CDR3 is CSVSPMRISGETQYF. CDR3 sequence (DNA): TGCAGCGTGTCCCCTATGAGGATCTCCGGAGAGACCCAGTACTTC.

V gene TRBV27 combines with J gene TRBJ1-4, with D tentatively TRBD1 (5 bases). This CDR3 region has 14 residues. Germline loops: CDR1 MNHEY, CDR2 SMNVEV (reference sequence). V lost 5 bases and J 3 bases, leaving 10 bases between the germline ends. CDR3 DNA sequence: TGTGCCAGCAGTCCGAGCAGGGCTAATGAAAAACTGTTTTTT. This sequence encodes CASSPSRANEKLFF.

The V and J genes are TRBV4-1 and TRBJ1-5, with 9 bases that match TRBD1. V dropped 3 bases and J dropped 6; count of bases not matched to a gene: 6. CDR1 is MGHRA, CDR2 YSYEKL, per germline. The CDR3 is 15 residues long. In nucleotides, the CDR3 is TGCGCCAGCAGCCAGGGACAGGGCAGCGGTCAGCCCCAGCATTTT. It codes for CASSQGQGSGQPQHF.